The entry below describes one T cell receptor (beta chain). Its antigen is still unknown. V trimming: 4 bases; J trimming: 6 bases; junction bases outside the gene matches: 7. This CDR3 is 15 amino acids long. Germline CDR1 is ENHRY and CDR2 is SYGVKD. The data are from a study of T cell clonotyping in hematopoietic cell transplantation. General study findings and limits: Cells were unsorted, so CD4 and CD8 contributions were not separated. Few recipient clonotypes overlapped donors; over 95% were de novo at given depth. Broader posttransplant TCR repertoire diversity was predicted by graft donor and pretransplant recipient Inverse Simpson Index values.

Repertoires were generated with immunoSEQ multiplex PCR, while TCRdb's copy carries only in-frame clones and drops some. The sample contains roughly 9,300 clones, under 90% of which appear only once. The TCR comes from a male patient aged 60 to 75 who had an allogeneic stem cell transplant from an unrelated donor, so the T cells may come from the graft donor. Some clones in this sample may be carry-over from other donors' samples. This chain connects TRBV10-3 to TRBJ2-2; the match to TRBD1 covers 8 bases. The sample in question was PBMCs, obtained at the time of graft-versus-host disease after allogeneic stem cell transplant. The CDR3 nucleotides read TGTGCCATCAGTGCGGGGGACAGGCTCCCCGGGGAGCTGTTTTTT. Translating it yields CAISAGDRLPGELFF.